The rows below give T cell receptor beta chains drawn from one sample of a study of identifying expanded T cells in peripheral blood. The method was immunoSEQ multiplex PCR; TCRdb's version includes in-frame clones alone and lacks a portion of them. The data show approximately 110,000 clones, with 75% to 90% seen just once and approximately 16% held by the top ten. Sequencing was performed on blood. The receptors derive from a person between 18 and 75 years old in good health. Both conserved end residues are part of each CDR3. D genes are given only for firm matches. The listing skips clone size in some rows; elsewhere it reads once, few, many or a size class.

v_call	j_call	clone_size	d_call	cdr3_nt	cdr3_aa
TRBV11-2	TRBJ2-5	once	NA	TGTGCCAGCAGCTTAGGTGTTGGCCAAGAGACCCAGTACTTC	CASSLGVGQETQYF
TRBV13	TRBJ1-1	NA	NA	TGTGCCAGCAGCTTAGGCGGCAGGAACACTGAAGCTTTCTTT	CASSLGGRNTEAFF
TRBV19	TRBJ2-5	NA	TRBD1	TGTGCCAGTACCAGGGACAGAGCAAACCAAGAGACCCAGTACTTC	CASTRDRANQETQYF
TRBV6-1	TRBJ2-2	NA	TRBD2	TGTGCCAGCAGTGAGGGCCCCCACGGGAGGATGGTGTTTTTT	CASSEGPHGRMVFF
TRBV28	TRBJ1-2	NA	NA	TGTGCCAGCAGTGGGGGGAACTATGGCTACACCTTC	CASSGGNYGYTF
TRBV19	TRBJ1-1	once	NA	TGTGCCAGTATAGGGGTGCCGGGTCGATCGGGGAGAGACGGGCTGAACACTGAAGCTTTCTTT	CASIGVPGRSGRDGLNTEAFF
TRBV28	TRBJ2-1	NA	TRBD2	TGTGCCAGCAGTTTTCACGGGGGGGCTAATGAGCAGTTCTTC	CASSFHGGANEQFF
TRBV7-2	TRBJ2-3	NA	NA	TGTGCCAGCAGCTTAGGGCGTGCCCCGGAAGGTACGCAGTATTTT	CASSLGRAPEGTQYF
TRBV11-2	TRBJ2-3	NA	NA	TGTGCCAGCAGCGCGCGGGACCGCCTCACAGATACGCAGTATTTT	CASSARDRLTDTQYF
TRBV7-7	TRBJ1-2	NA	NA	TGTGCCAGCAGCTATCCTACAGGGAGTCCAAAACGGGGGTATGGCTACACCTTC	CASSYPTGSPKRGYGYTF
TRBV23-1	TRBJ2-6	NA	TRBD1	TGCGCCAGCAGCGACCGGGACAGGGAGCCCTCTGGGGCCAACGTCCTGACTTTC	CASSDRDREPSGANVLTF
TRBV9	TRBJ2-2	NA	TRBD2	TGTGCCAGCAGCGTAGGGTTCGGGACTAGTGTCGGGGAGCTGTTTTTT	CASSVGFGTSVGELFF
TRBV9	TRBJ1-2	NA	NA	TGTGCCAGCAGCAATGACCTGAGCTACACCTTC	CASSNDLSYTF
TRBV5-6	TRBJ1-6	NA	TRBD1	TGTGCCAGCAGCTCGGGACAGGGGGTTTCACCCCTCCACTTT	CASSSGQGVSPLHF
TRBV4-3	TRBJ2-5	once	NA	TGCGCCAGCAGCCACGGGACTTCGGAGACCCAGTACTTC	CASSHGTSETQYF
TRBV25-1	TRBJ1-2	once	NA	TGTGCCAGCAGTGAGCCCCTCGCAGGGCAGGGCTACACCTTC	CASSEPLAGQGYTF
TRBV5-1	TRBJ2-3	NA	NA	TGCGCCAGCAGCTTAATCGGACAGTACACAGATACGCAGTATTTT	CASSLIGQYTDTQYF
TRBV5-3	TRBJ1-3	NA	NA	TGTGCCAGAAGCGGACCTGGAAACACCATATATTTT	CARSGPGNTIYF
TRBV2	TRBJ2-5	NA	NA	TGTGCCAGCAGAGCAGTGGGTCGCCAAGAGACCCAGTACTTC	CASRAVGRQETQYF
TRBV6-4	TRBJ1-1	once	NA	TGTGCCAGCAGTGACTCAGTGAACACTGAAGCTTTCTTT	CASSDSVNTEAFF
TRBV5-4	TRBJ1-5	NA	NA	TGTGCCAGCAGCGCCCCTAATAATCAGCCCCAGCATTTT	CASSAPNNQPQHF
TRBV11-2	TRBJ1-6	few	NA	TGTGCCAGCAGCTTAGGTCAGGGAGGTTCACCCCTCCACTTT	CASSLGQGGSPLHF
TRBV12-2	TRBJ2-7	NA	NA	TGTGCAAGTCGCATCCGGGACAGCCCCTACGAGCAGTACTTC	CASRIRDSPYEQYF
TRBV9	TRBJ2-3	NA	NA	TGTGCCAGCAGCGTTAGACCCAGCACAGATACGCAGTATTTT	CASSVRPSTDTQYF
TRBV28	TRBJ1-1	NA	TRBD1	TGTGCCAGCAGTTTCAGGGGGCGGACTGAAGCTTTCTTT	CASSFRGRTEAFF
TRBV5-4	TRBJ2-5	NA	NA	TGTGCCAGCAGCCGGGAGACAGGGCGGGAGACCCAGTACTTC	CASSRETGRETQYF
TRBV27	TRBJ1-2	few	TRBD1	TGTGCCAGCAGTGCAGATCTACAGGGGGCGAGGGGCTATGGCTACACCTTC	CASSADLQGARGYGYTF
TRBV2	TRBJ1-5	many	NA	TGTGCCAGCACTGGCACAGGTCAGCCCCAGCATTTT	CASTGTGQPQHF
TRBV15	TRBJ1-1	NA	NA	TGTGCCACCAGCAGAGGCTGGGAGGGACCGAACACTGAAGCTTTCTTT	CATSRGWEGPNTEAFF
TRBV7-2	TRBJ1-5	NA	NA	TGTGCCAGCAGCTTAGGGGGGTATAGCAATCAGCCCCAGCATTTT	CASSLGGYSNQPQHF
TRBV7-9	TRBJ2-1	NA	TRBD2	TGTGCCAGCAGCAACAGCGGGGGAGGTAAAGATGAGCAGTTCTTC	CASSNSGGGKDEQFF
TRBV7-9	TRBJ1-2	NA	NA	TGTGCCAGCAGCGATACAGGGAGACCCTATGGCTACACCTTC	CASSDTGRPYGYTF
TRBV4-3	TRBJ2-5	NA	NA	TGCGCCAGCAGCCAAGATCTTGAGACAGGAGCTCGAGTTGGGCAGTACTTC	CASSQDLETGARVGQYF
TRBV10-3	TRBJ1-3	NA	NA	TGTGCCGCGACCCCCCACAAGGACTTTAACTCTGGAAACACCATATATTTT	CAATPHKDFNSGNTIYF
TRBV27	TRBJ2-7	NA	TRBD2	TGTGCCAGCAGTTCGCTGTGGCGGGGGGCTTCCTACGAGCAGTACTTC	CASSSLWRGASYEQYF
TRBV19	TRBJ2-5	NA	NA	TGTGCCAGATTAAGGGCCCAGTACTTC	CARLRAQYF
TRBV5-1	TRBJ2-7	NA	TRBD1	TGCGCCAGCAGCTTGGGAGGGACAGGGGCCTACGAGCAGTACTTC	CASSLGGTGAYEQYF
TRBV2	TRBJ1-4	NA	NA	TGTGCCAGCAGAGCCCTAGGACAGCCATCTAATGAAAAACTGTTTTTT	CASRALGQPSNEKLFF
TRBV6-1	TRBJ1-2	NA	NA	TGTGCCAGCAGTGAAGGGTTACGACCTAACTATGGCTACACCTTC	CASSEGLRPNYGYTF
TRBV6-6	TRBJ1-2	NA	NA	TGTGCCAGCAGCTTGACAGAAACCGATGGCTACACCTTC	CASSLTETDGYTF
TRBV5-4	TRBJ1-2	NA	NA	TGTGCCAGCAGCGAGACCGCTAACTATGGCTACACCTTC	CASSETANYGYTF
TRBV5-4	TRBJ2-3	NA	NA	TGTGCCAGCAGCTTGGAACGCAACGCGGGAGATACGCAGTATTTT	CASSLERNAGDTQYF
TRBV27	TRBJ1-3	NA	TRBD1	TGTGCCAGCAGTTCCACGGGACAGGCGAACTCTGGAAACACCATATATTTT	CASSSTGQANSGNTIYF
TRBV2	TRBJ2-7	NA	NA	TGTGCCAGCAGTGGTAACTCCTACGAGCAGTACTTC	CASSGNSYEQYF
TRBV5-6	TRBJ1-2	NA	TRBD1	TGTGCCAGCAGCCTTATGAACAGGGGTACTAACTATGGCTACACCTTC	CASSLMNRGTNYGYTF
TRBV4-3	TRBJ1-6	NA	NA	TGCGCCAGCAGCCAAGATGGAGGGCAGGGCGAGTCACCCCTCCTAAATTCACCCCTCCACTTT	CASSQDGGQGESPLLNSPLHF
TRBV6-6	TRBJ2-1	NA	NA	TGTGCCAGCAGCTCACGGGGATTTGTCTCCTACAATGAGCAGTTCTTC	CASSSRGFVSYNEQFF
TRBV5-1	TRBJ2-1	NA	TRBD2	TGCGCCAGCAGGACGGCGGGGGATAGCTCCTACAATGAGCAGTTCTTC	CASRTAGDSSYNEQFF
TRBV21-1	TRBJ1-5	NA	NA	TGTGCCAGCAGCAAAGTCGAGGGTCTGGTCAATCAGCCCCAGCATTTT	CASSKVEGLVNQPQHF
TRBV6-5	TRBJ1-6	few	TRBD1	TGTGCCAGCAGCCTGACAGGGGGCGAGACACCCCTCCACTTT	CASSLTGGETPLHF
TRBV6-5	TRBJ2-7	NA	NA	TGTGCCAGCAGTTACTCCCAGGAAGGATACGAGCAGTACTTC	CASSYSQEGYEQYF
TRBV29-1	TRBJ2-1	NA	TRBD2	TGCAGCGTCTCTCCTAGCGGGGGGGCCTACAATGAGCAGTTCTTC	CSVSPSGGAYNEQFF